This TCR beta chain was sequenced in a study of T cell responses to AZD1222 COVID-19 vaccine. Data came from immunoSEQ multiplex PCR; TCRdb stores just in-frame clones and leaves some out. This sample has 150,000 to 200,000 clones; about 88% occur once, and the top ten carry less than 6.5%. This clonotype originated in an adult in good health. The sample here was peripheral blood, taken on day 0 of AZD1222 vaccination.

The CDR3 bases are TGTGCCAGCGACGATTATACGGGACTAGCGGGAGCAGATACGCAGTATTTT. Encoded protein: CASDDYTGLAGADTQYF. The V call is TRBV28, the J call TRBJ2-3, with 14 bases that match TRBD2. The CDR3 spans 17 residues. V gave up 8 bases and J gave up 4 bases; unmatched junction bases: 11. The germline CDR1 and CDR2 sequences are MDHEN and SYDVKM.